Included here is one T cell receptor beta chain sequence, with context. Original processing notes: Nucleated cell counts were estimated from reference gene primer amplification. Repertoires were generated with immunoSEQ multiplex PCR, while TCRdb's copy carries only in-frame clones and drops some. V, J and clone size were drawn from that table, and D and trimming were deduced from the DNA. The table shows about 150,000 clones, with 60% to 85% occurring only once. This sample was taken from a study of blood T cell repertoires in COVID-19. Study-level background: Material from acute and convalescent COVID-19 was sourced from the United States, Italy and Spain. PBMCs, B-cell-depleted T cells, or T cells were the source of the cDNA or gDNA that made up the material.

Trimming pared 0 bases from V and 7 bases from J, leaving 9 bases between. CDR3 size: 12 residues. The germline CDR1 and CDR2 sequences are GTSNPN and SVGIG (reference sequence). This TCR derives from a man aged 50-60 years with acute or convalescent COVID-19. The sample taken for sequencing was peripheral blood. This chain connects TRBV30 to TRBJ1-1; maybe TRBD1 (5 bases). The CDR3 coding sequence is TGTGCCTGGAGTGTTTTGCAGGGTGAAGCTTTCTTT. It yields the protein CAWSVLQGEAFF.